The 8 T cell receptor beta chains below all came from one sample that was sequenced in a study of blood T cells in healthy people across ages. For the second PCR, which ran for about 7 to 11 cycles, a sample-barcoded 5' primer and a J-beta primer mix were used. TCRdb ran MiXCR on the 5' RACE reads and lists one entry per CDR3 protein. The sample has 700,000 to 800,000 distinct CDR3 sequences, approximately 43% seen once; the top ten hold approximately 22%. The sequencing input was blood. The receptors derive from a woman in her fifties or sixties in good health.

The V gene is TRBV20-1, the J gene TRBJ2-4, with TRBD2 matching over 13 bases. Judging by the DNA end, TRBJ2-7 fits better; the J call may be wrong. The germline gives CDR1 DFQATT, CDR2 SNEGSKA (reference sequence). The CDR3 is 15 amino acids. CDR3 sequence: CSANVRLAGGYEQYF. CDR3 in DNA: TGCAGTGCTAATGTCCGACTAGCGGGAGGCTACGAGCAGTACTTC.

V gene TRBV6-5 combines with J gene TRBJ2-3; D uncertain. Trimming left V 10 bases short and J 0 bases short, with 11 bases between. The germline V gene has CDR1 MNHEY and CDR2 SVGAGI. The CDR3 loop spans 13 amino acids. CDR3 sequence reads: CANQDSSTDTQYF. DNA of the CDR3: TGTGCCAACCAAGATTCTAGCACAGATACGCAGTATTTT.

The table lists this clonotype with a count of one. The chain combines TRBV2 with TRBJ2-5, with D possibly being TRBD2 (6 bases). The CDR3 has 11 amino acids. V lost 5 bases to trimming and J lost 7 bases, with 8 bases between them. Germline CDR1 and CDR2: SNHLY and FYNNEI. CDR3 in amino acids: CASSPGRTQYF. The CDR3 bases are TGTGCCAGCAGTCCCGGGAGGACCCAGTACTTC. Full variable domain (missing parts from reference TRBV2 and TRBJ2-5): EPEVTQTPSHQVTQMGQEVILRCVPISNHLYFYWYRQILGQKVEFLVSFYNNEISEKSEIFDDQFSVERPDGSNFTLKIRSTKLEDSAMYFCASSPGRTQYFGPGTRLLVL.

The chain uses TRBV7-9 and TRBJ2-7, with 12 nucleotides matching TRBD2. The J call could be wrong; TRBJ2-5 is a better fit for the DNA end. Germline values: CDR1 SEHNR, CDR2 FQNEAQ (reference sequence). The CDR3 has 16 amino acids. This chain's CDR3 is CASSSASGGALETQYF. CDR3 sequence (DNA): TGTGCCAGCAGCTCAGCTAGCGGGGGGGCCTTGGAGACCCAGTACTTC.

V and J are TRBV7-3 and TRBJ2-1; 10 bases map to TRBD2. V was pared by 4 bases and J by 9 bases, with 9 bases of the junction left unmatched. This CDR3 has 15 residues. From germline, CDR1 is SGHTA and CDR2 FQGTGA. The CDR3 DNA follows: TGTGCCAGCAGCTCGGTCAAGCGGGAGGGCTCTGAGCAGTTCTTC. Translating it yields CASSSVKREGSEQFF.

This clonotype was seen a few times. The gene calls are TRBV20-1 and TRBJ2-3; TRBD2 matches 9 bases. CDR3 length: 14 residues. V dropped 4 bases and J dropped 3; count of bases not matched to a gene: 5. Per germline, CDR1 DFQATT and CDR2 SNEGSKA (reference sequence). CDR3 DNA: TGCAGTGCTATTATAGCGGGGGAAACAGATACGCAGTATTTT. Protein: CSAIIAGETDTQYF.

To note about this clonotype: An end of the junction differs from the germline gene, which may be a read error. The genes are TRBV9 and TRBJ2-7; a weak D match, TRBD2 (6 bases). The CDR3 extends over 16 amino acids. Germline V lookup: CDR1 SGDLS, CDR2 YYNGEE. CDR3 sequence: CTSSVGGRGANYEQYF. The CDR3 DNA is TGTACCAGCAGCGTAGGAGGGAGAGGGGCGAACTACGAGCAGTACTTC.

This clonotype appeared a few times. The chain has TRBV12-3 or TRBV12-4 and TRBJ2-1; unclear D gene. Trimming pared 0 bases from V and 7 bases from J, leaving 4 bases between. This CDR3 contains 12 residues. In DNA, the CDR3 is TGTGCCAGCAGTTTAGCAGTGAATGAGCAGTTCTTC. As protein: CASSLAVNEQFF.